A single sample is the source of the 21 T cell receptor beta chains below, sequenced in a study of identifying expanded T cells in peripheral blood. Sequenced by immunoSEQ multiplex PCR; TCRdb stores in-frame clones only, minus some. Of more than 85,000 clones in the sample, 88% are singletons; the top ten hold 6.5% to 9%. Sequenced input: blood. Receptor source: a person aged 18 to 75 in good health.

V is TRBV27 and J is TRBJ2-7; 10 bases are shared with TRBD2. J gave up 2 bases and V 2 bases, and 6 bases lay outside the gene matches. From germline, CDR1 is MNHEY and CDR2 SMNVEV (reference sequence). CDR3 size: 16 residues. CDR3 sequence reads: CASSLDLAGAPYEQYF. CDR3 nucleotide sequence: TGTGCCAGCAGTTTAGATCTAGCGGGAGCCCCCTACGAGCAGTACTTC.

This rearrangement joins TRBV7-9 to TRBJ2-5; D is possibly TRBD1 (5 bases). The CDR3 length is 14 residues. CDR1 SEHNR and CDR2 FQNEAQ come from the germline V gene (reference sequence). The V gene lost 1 base and the J gene lost 5 bases, with 11 bases spanning the gap. CDR3 protein: CASSLGGFGETQYF. The CDR3 DNA sequence: TGTGCCAGCAGCTTAGGGGGCTTCGGGGAGACCCAGTACTTC.

V and J are TRBV27 and TRBJ2-3; possibly TRBD1 or TRBD2 for D (5 bases each). Germline lookup yields CDR1 MNHEY and CDR2 SMNVEV (reference sequence). V gave up 2 bases and J gave up 3 bases, with 15 bases separating them. This CDR3 is built from 16 residues. The CDR3 sequence: CASSLTGGQETDTQYF. The CDR3 DNA reads TGTGCCAGCAGTTTAACCGGAGGACAAGAGACAGATACGCAGTATTTT.

This rearrangement joins TRBV11-1 to TRBJ2-1; the match to TRBD2 covers 16 bases. CDR1 is SGHAT, CDR2 FQDESV, per germline (reference sequence). The J segment lost 9 bases and the V segment lost 5 bases, leaving 7 bases of the junction unmatched. The CDR3 is 16 amino acids. The CDR3 loop reads CASSTGLAGGAVEQFF. The CDR3 DNA reads as TGTGCCAGCAGCACGGGACTAGCGGGGGGGGCGGTTGAGCAGTTCTTC.

V and J are TRBV14 and TRBJ2-1, with TRBD2 as a possible D gene (6 bases). Trimming pared 3 bases from V and 4 bases from J, leaving 13 bases between. There are 15 residues in the CDR3. Germline V gene data show CDR1 as SGHDN and CDR2 as FVKESK. The CDR3 here is CASSQAGRWYNEQFF. The CDR3, as DNA: TGTGCCAGCAGCCAGGCGGGACGGTGGTACAATGAGCAGTTCTTC.

CDR3 nucleotide sequence: TGTGCCAGCAGTGACGTCACAGGGGAGGCGAACACCGGGGAGCTGTTTTTT. Translated: CASSDVTGEANTGELFF. The rearrangement uses TRBV6-4 and TRBJ2-2, with D maybe TRBD1 (7 bases). V lost 2 bases and J 0 bases, leaving 13 bases between the germline ends. The germline V gene encodes CDR1 MRHNA and CDR2 SNTAGT. The CDR3 sequence is 17 residues long.

This chain joins TRBV9 and TRBJ2-3; either TRBD1 or TRBD2 may fit D (5 bases each). The CDR3 is made up of 15 amino acids. From germline, CDR1 is SGDLS and CDR2 YYNGEE. V shed 0 bases and J shed 5 bases, with 13 bases lying between them. Here the CDR3 reads CASSVGGSEGDTQYF. The DNA for the CDR3 is TGTGCCAGCAGCGTAGGGGGCTCCGAGGGAGATACGCAGTATTTT.

The chain uses TRBV30 and TRBJ2-2; 12 nucleotides line up with TRBD2. V shed 5 bases and J 6 bases; nucleotides not matched to a gene: 7. The CDR3 runs to 15 residues. The V gene's germline CDR1 is GTSNPN and CDR2 SVGIG (reference sequence). The CDR3 is CAWGSPSGRAGELFF. DNA of the CDR3: TGTGCCTGGGGAAGCCCTAGCGGGAGGGCCGGGGAGCTGTTTTTT.

Only a few counts were recorded for this clone. This chain joins TRBV11-2 and TRBJ2-7; no clear D. There are 11 residues in the CDR3. Germline-derived CDR1 and CDR2 are SGHAT and FQNNGV. V was shortened by 4 bases and J by 3 bases, with 4 bases between the two germline ends. This CDR3 is CASSSLYEQYF. In DNA form, the CDR3 reads TGTGCCAGCAGCTCGCTCTACGAGCAGTACTTC. The variable domain in full, completed from reference TRBV11-2 and TRBJ2-7, reads EAGVAQSPRYKIIEKRQSVAFWCNPISGHATLYWYQQILGQGPKLLIQFQNNGVVDDSQLPKDRFSAERLKGVDSTLKIQPAKLEDSAVYLCASSSLYEQYFGPGTRLTVT.

This clone showed up just a few times. V and J are TRBV5-1 and TRBJ1-5, with D uncertain. Trimming stripped 5 bases from V and 2 bases from J, with 11 bases between. The germline gives CDR1 SGHRS, CDR2 YFSETQ. The CDR3 runs to 14 residues. CDR3 sequence (DNA): TGCGCCAGCAGGGCCGACGGGGGCAATCAGCCCCAGCATTTT. Its protein product is CASRADGGNQPQHF.

This chain joins TRBV27 and TRBJ2-5; D is unclear. Trimming removed 0 bases at V and 1 base at J, with 9 bases between. CDR1 and CDR2 from the germline V gene are MNHEY and SMNVEV (reference sequence). The CDR3 runs to 15 residues. CDR3 sequence reads: CASSLSRVPQETQYF. CDR3 sequence (DNA): TGTGCCAGCAGTTTATCAAGGGTACCCCAAGAGACCCAGTACTTC.

The chain recombines TRBV9 with TRBJ2-1; D unclear. This CDR3 spans 17 amino acids. CDR1 and CDR2 (germline): SGDLS, YYNGEE. V was pared by 4 bases and J by 1 base, with 18 bases between. The CDR3 region has the DNA TGTGCCAGCAGCCTTTTGGCGTCCAGCCTTTCCTACAATGAGCAGTTCTTC. This translates into CASSLLASSLSYNEQFF.

This chain joins TRBV7-3 and TRBJ2-1; D is unresolved. The CDR3 is 14 amino acids. Germline lookup yields CDR1 SGHTA and CDR2 FQGTGA. Trimming cost V 5 bases and J 2 bases, with 10 bases left between them. For the CDR3, the DNA is TGTGCCAGCAGCCTTCCGGGTACCTACAATGAGCAGTTCTTC. It encodes CASSLPGTYNEQFF. The variable domain in full, completed from reference TRBV7-3 and TRBJ2-1, reads GAGVSQTPSNKVTEKGKYVELRCDPISGHTALYWYRQSLGQGPEFLIYFQGTGAADDSGLPNDRFFAVRPEGSVSTLKIQRTERGDSAVYLCASSLPGTYNEQFFGPGTRLTVL.

This clone was found a few times. The chain recombines TRBV1 with TRBJ2-5; TRBD2, the D gene given by the table, was not confirmed from the DNA. TRBV1 is a pseudogene segment. The CDR3 sequence is 17 residues long. The CDR3: CTSSQDWRTGERETQYF. The CDR3 DNA reads TGCACCAGCAGCCAAGATTGGAGGACTGGGGAGCGGGAGACCCAGTACTTC.

The chain uses TRBV2 and TRBJ1-1; the D gene is possibly TRBD1 (5 bases). The CDR3 sequence is 11 residues long. Trimming took off 8 bases at V and 11 bases at J, with 15 bases between the two ends. CDR1 is SNHLY, CDR2 FYNNEI, per germline. CDR3 sequence: CASLQETLAFF. CDR3 nucleotides: TGTGCCAGCCTACAGGAAACCTTGGCTTTCTTT.

This chain uses TRBV7-8 with TRBJ1-1; 7 bases are a match to TRBD1. CDR3 length: 14 amino acids. The germline V gene has CDR1 SGHVS and CDR2 FQNEAQ. The ends lost 2 bases at V and 5 bases at J; junction bases unmatched: 5. CDR3 loop: CASSLTGAGTEAFF. The CDR3 coding sequence is TGTGCCAGCAGCTTAACAGGGGCGGGGACTGAAGCTTTCTTT.

The chain recombines TRBV4-3 with TRBJ2-1, with a weak D call TRBD2 (6 bases). The germline V gene has CDR1 LGHNA and CDR2 YSLEER. V dropped 0 bases and J dropped 5 bases, with 8 bases sitting between them. This CDR3 has 14 residues. CDR3 DNA: TGCGCCAGCAGCCAAGATCGCGGGAACAATGAGCAGTTCTTC. As protein: CASSQDRGNNEQFF.

The chain is built from TRBV6-5 and TRBJ2-7; 9 nucleotides line up with TRBD2. V shed 4 bases and J 2 bases; nucleotides not matched to a gene: 6. CDR3 length equals 15 residues. Per the germline V gene, CDR1 is MNHEY and CDR2 is SVGAGI. CDR3 coding DNA: TGTGCCAGCAGTTCCCCGCGGGGGGGAACCTACGAGCAGTACTTC. Protein product: CASSSPRGGTYEQYF.

The chain combines TRBV6-1 with TRBJ1-6; maybe TRBD1 (5 bases). V lost 3 bases and J 7 bases, leaving 13 bases between the germline ends. The CDR3 has 15 residues. Germline V gene data show CDR1 as MNHNS and CDR2 as SASEGT. The CDR3 coding sequence is TGTGCCAGCAGTGAGGGGGTAGGACTAAATTCACCCCTCCACTTT. Translation gives CASSEGVGLNSPLHF.

The gene calls are TRBV10-3 and TRBJ2-7, with D unclear. V shed 6 bases and J shed 5 bases, with 14 bases lying between them. Germline V gene sequence: CDR1 ENHRY, CDR2 SYGVKD. The CDR3 contains 13 residues. The CDR3 nucleotides read TGTGCCATCAGCGTCGGACGGACCGACGAGCAGTACTTC. It specifies CAISVGRTDEQYF.

The chain uses TRBV25-1 and TRBJ1-2; 7 nucleotides agree with TRBD1. Germline V lookup: CDR1 MGHDK, CDR2 SYGVNS. Trimming at V came to 3 bases and at J to 6 bases, leaving 4 bases not matched to a gene. This CDR3 has 13 amino acids. This CDR3 is CASSDRGGDGYTF. The CDR3 nucleotides are TGTGCCAGCAGTGACAGGGGGGGCGATGGCTACACCTTC.